The present T cell receptor (beta chain) was sequenced within a study of prognosis after radiotherapy for stage I lung cancer. Study at large: SBRT radiotherapy comprised 3 to 5 fractions at a biologically effective dose of at least 100 Gy.

Many counts were recorded for this clonotype. There are 15 residues in the CDR3. V gave up 0 bases and J gave up 3 bases; unmatched junction bases: 5. CDR1 DFQATT and CDR2 SNEGSKA come from the germline V gene (reference sequence). With two-round multiplex PCR, TCR beta CDR3 sequences were amplified from genomic DNA. Primers (each specific to one TRBV or TRBJ gene) were used in first-round PCR. A single record per CDR3 protein comes from TCRdb applying MiXCR to the multiplex PCR reads. The repertoire holds around 51,000 distinct CDR3 sequences, with roughly 36% as singletons. The sequence came from a donor over 45 with non-small cell lung cancer. The sequenced sample was PBMCs, obtained before or after stereotactic body radiation therapy (not recorded which). V and J are TRBV20-1 and TRBJ1-5; 7 positions agree with TRBD1. CDR3 bases: TGCAGTGCTAGAGATTCCACAGGGGCCAATCAGCCCCAGCATTTT. Translating it yields CSARDSTGANQPQHF.